Sequencing of this TCR beta chain was carried out in a study of blood T cell repertoires in COVID-19. The method was immunoSEQ multiplex PCR; TCRdb's version includes in-frame clones alone and lacks a portion of them. The profile shows approximately 350,000 clones, roughly 90% of them singletons. The V and J ends lost 5 bases and 3 bases, in that order; junction bases with no gene match: 6. The germline V gene encodes CDR1 MNHEY and CDR2 SVGEGT. The CDR3 runs to 14 residues. The chain has TRBV6-2 or TRBV6-3 and TRBJ1-2; 7 bases are a match to TRBD1. Specimen: PBMCs or T cells enriched from blood (not recorded which). The clonotype comes from a woman in her 30s who had recovered from COVID-19. CDR3 region: CASSRRQGDYGYTF. CDR3 DNA sequence: TGTGCCAGCAGTCGCAGACAGGGCGACTATGGCTACACCTTC.